One T cell receptor (beta chain) is described in this entry. What it binds is unknown. The donors were members of the validation cohort, which comprised 120 subjects and was separate from the first cohort of roughly 700 subjects. Data came from immunoSEQ multiplex PCR; TCRdb stores just in-frame clones and leaves some out. Of around 200,000 clones listed, 84% are singletons. Germline V gene data show CDR1 as LNHDA and CDR2 as SQIVND (reference sequence). Between the trimmed V and J ends, which lost 5 bases and 4 bases, there was a span of 15 bases. This CDR3 spans 14 amino acids. The data stem from a study of cytomegalovirus exposure and HLA in healthy donors. Study observations and caveats: Rare TCR sequences dominated, though some public TCRs recurred in many donors. Published work reported that the classifier diagnosed cytomegalovirus status with high specificity and sensitivity.

This clonotype originated in a young woman in good health and CMV-seropositive. This chain joins TRBV19 and TRBJ2-7; D possibly corresponds to TRBD1 (5 bases). The sequenced material came from PBMCs. CDR3 sequence reads: CASSPQGSSYEQYF. In nucleotides, the CDR3 is TGTGCCAGTAGTCCGCAGGGCAGCTCATACGAGCAGTACTTC.